These 28 T cell receptor beta chains came from one sample sequenced in a study of neurological immune-mediated disorders. TCRdb analysed the 5' RACE reads with MiXCR anew, one entry per CDR3 protein. The sample has about 50,000 distinct CDR3 sequences; approximately 10% are singletons. Sample: PBMCs. The receptors stem from a man aged 65 to 79 with HTLV-1-associated myelopathy (HAM/TSP).

At least ten counts were recorded for this clonotype. V gene TRBV20-1 combines with J gene TRBJ2-7; 7 bases align to TRBD2. The CDR3 has 14 residues. V shed 5 bases and J 4 bases; nucleotides not matched to a gene: 11. In germline, CDR1 is DFQATT, CDR2 SNEGSKA (reference sequence). The CDR3 region is CSAATSLKNYEQYF. CDR3 sequence (DNA): TGCAGTGCTGCGACTAGCCTTAAGAATTACGAGCAGTACTTC.

Concerning this clonotype itself: With a much larger clone just one base away, this may be a read error. The gene calls are TRBV12-3 or TRBV12-4 and TRBJ2-7; unclear D gene. The CDR3 runs 12 residues. CDR3 loop: CASSVRPHEQCF. The CDR3, as DNA: TGTGCCAGCAGTGTTAGGCCCCACGAGCAGTGCTTC.

This clonotype was seen ten or more times. This chain connects TRBV20-1 to TRBJ2-3, with 8 bases aligning to TRBD2. Germline V gene data show CDR1 as DFQATT and CDR2 as SNEGSKA (reference sequence). This CDR3 is built from 13 residues. Trimming at V came to 7 bases and at J to 2 bases, leaving 5 bases not matched to a gene. The DNA for the CDR3 is TGCAGTGTTACTAGCGGATACACAGATACGCAGTATTTT. Protein: CSVTSGYTDTQYF.

This clonotype was seen a few times. The chain has TRBV6-2 or TRBV6-3 and TRBJ2-2, with 7 bases fitting TRBD1. J was trimmed by 6 bases and V by 6 bases; bases with no gene match: 7. Germline values: CDR1 MNHEY, CDR2 SVGEGT. CDR3 length: 14 residues. DNA of the CDR3: TGTGCCAGCAGGCAAGCGGACAGGCCCGGGGAGCTGTTTTTT. Amino acids: CASRQADRPGELFF.

This clonotype was seen many times. The gene calls are TRBV28 and TRBJ2-7; 10 bases align to TRBD1. This CDR3 region has 16 residues. The germline CDR1 and CDR2 sequences are MDHEN and SYDVKM. Losses at the gene ends were 6 bases for V and 7 bases for J; bases not matched to a gene: 15. In nucleotides, the CDR3 is TGTGCCAGCAGCGTCGGGACAGGGGCCGGCTCGAGGGAGCAGTACTTC. It translates to CASSVGTGAGSREQYF.

This clonotype was recorded many times. J is TRBJ2-1 and V is TRBV7-2, with 7 positions matching TRBD2. This CDR3 spans 16 amino acids. V lost 5 bases and J lost 6; bases outside the gene matches: 13. Germline CDR1 is SGHTA and CDR2 is FQGNSA. CDR3: CASSPQVGGRSNEQFF. The DNA of the CDR3 is TGTGCCAGCAGCCCTCAGGTGGGCGGGAGATCCAATGAGCAGTTCTTC.

At least ten counts were recorded for this clonotype. V usage is TRBV28 and J usage is TRBJ2-7, with TRBD1 as a possible D gene (5 bases). Germline CDR1 and CDR2: MDHEN and SYDVKM. This CDR3 is built from 14 residues. V dropped 1 base and J dropped 5 bases, with 12 bases sitting between them. CDR3 DNA: TGTGCCAGCAGTTTATTCCAGGGCCTAGACGAGCAGTACTTC. It translates to CASSLFQGLDEQYF.

Many counts were recorded for this clonotype. This rearrangement joins TRBV20-1 to TRBJ2-3, with 7 positions matching TRBD1. The CDR3 is 12 residues long. V lost 7 bases to trimming and J lost 2 bases; unmatched junction nucleotides: 3. CDR1 and CDR2 (germline): DFQATT, SNEGSKA (reference sequence). CDR3: CSGDRDTDTQYF. CDR3 sequence (DNA): TGCAGTGGGGACAGAGACACAGATACGCAGTATTTT.

This clonotype was picked up many times. The chain has TRBV5-1 and TRBJ2-1; TRBD1 agrees at 7 bases. The germline V gene encodes CDR1 SGHRS and CDR2 YFSETQ. The CDR3 runs to 18 residues. J was trimmed by 2 bases and V by 0 bases; bases with no gene match: 11. The CDR3 DNA follows: TGCGCCAGCAGCTTGGTGGTTCTTATCAGGGGGACCTACAATGAGCAGTTCTTC. Translating gives CASSLVVLIRGTYNEQFF.

This clonotype has a count of ten or more. V gene TRBV6-6 combines with J gene TRBJ2-2; no firm D call. The V gene's germline CDR1 is MNHNY and CDR2 SVGAGI (reference sequence). This CDR3 is 11 amino acids long. V shed 2 bases and J shed 6 bases, with 1 base lying between them. The CDR3 protein is CASSYPGELFF. The CDR3 nucleotides read TGTGCCAGCAGTTACCCCGGGGAGCTGTTTTTT.

This clonotype was counted many times. The chain has TRBV20-1 and TRBJ2-3; the match to TRBD2 covers 7 bases. Germline V gives CDR1 DFQATT, CDR2 SNEGSKA (reference sequence). The CDR3 consists of 13 residues. V lost 4 bases and J lost 6; bases outside the gene matches: 7. The CDR3 DNA sequence: TGCAGTGCTACCCAGCGGGGCAGGGATACGCAGTATTTT. Protein: CSATQRGRDTQYF.

In its sample, this clonotype was seen many times. The chain recombines TRBV6-2 or TRBV6-3 with TRBJ2-6; TRBD2 matches 11 bases. The V gene's germline CDR1 is MNHEY and CDR2 SVGEGT. CDR3 size: 19 residues. J gave up 0 bases and V 2 bases, and 6 bases lay outside the gene matches. The CDR3 sequence: CASSYPTSGTSSGANVLTF. CDR3 nucleotide sequence: TGTGCCAGCAGTTACCCGACTAGCGGGACCAGCTCTGGGGCCAACGTCCTGACTTTC.

This clonotype qualifies as medium-sized (0.01 to 0.1%). The chain recombines TRBV15 with TRBJ2-1, with D possibly matching TRBD2 (5 bases). Germline V gives CDR1 LNHNV, CDR2 YYDKDF (reference sequence). Trimming removed 2 bases at V and 0 bases at J, with 8 bases between. The CDR3 totals 15 residues. The CDR3 reads CATSRRGSSYNEQFF. The CDR3 DNA reads TGTGCCACCAGCAGACGAGGGAGCTCCTACAATGAGCAGTTCTTC. The full variable domain, its missing parts supplied by reference TRBV15 and TRBJ2-1, is DAMVIQNPRYQVTQFGKPVTLSCSQTLNHNVMYWYQQKSSQAPKLLFHYYDKDFNNEADTPDNFQSRRPNTSFCFLDIRSPGLGDTAMYLCATSRRGSSYNEQFFGPGTRLTVL.

This clonotype was observed at least ten times. The rearrangement joins TRBV5-1 to TRBJ2-2; D possibly corresponds to TRBD2 (6 bases). V lost 4 bases and J lost 6, with 19 bases in between. The CDR3 covers 16 residues. CDR1 and CDR2 (germline): SGHRS, YFSETQ. The CDR3 reads CASSPNAGTRAGELFF. CDR3 in DNA: TGCGCCAGCAGCCCAAACGCGGGAACAAGGGCCGGGGAGCTGTTTTTT.

The CDR3 sequence: CASSQAGAPGNTIYF. The CDR3 DNA is TGCGCCAGCAGCCAAGCAGGGGCGCCGGGAAACACCATATATTTT. V usage is TRBV4-3 and J usage is TRBJ1-3, with a possible D match to TRBD1 (6 bases). The V gene lost 1 base and the J gene lost 4 bases, with 11 bases spanning the gap. Germline lookup yields CDR1 LGHNA and CDR2 YSLEER. There are 15 residues in the CDR3.

This clonotype appeared many times. DNA for the CDR3: TGTGCCAGCAGCTTATCCGTTGTGACAACTAATGAAAAACTGTTTTTT. It is translated as CASSLSVVTTNEKLFF. This chain links TRBV7-2 with TRBJ1-4; no clear D gene. There are 16 residues in the CDR3. Germline CDR1 SGHTA, CDR2 FQGNSA. Trimming removed 2 bases at V and 0 bases at J, with 10 bases between.

In its sample, this clonotype was seen many times. The rearrangement links TRBV4-3 to TRBJ2-3; unclear D gene. Trimming took 1 base from V and 4 from J, leaving 9 bases between them. This CDR3 region has 14 residues. Germline V lookup: CDR1 LGHNA, CDR2 YSLEER. The CDR3 DNA reads as TGCGCCAGCAGCCAAGGAGGATCAGCAGATACGCAGTATTTT. Its protein is CASSQGGSADTQYF.

This clonotype was seen at least ten times. This chain links TRBV20-1 with TRBJ2-5; TRBD2 matches 7 bases. CDR3 size: 11 residues. J lost 5 bases, V lost 3 bases, and 0 bases had no gene match. Per the germline V gene, CDR1 is DFQATT and CDR2 is SNEGSKA (reference sequence). CDR3 region: CSASGRETQYF. The CDR3 region has the DNA TGCAGTGCTAGCGGGAGGGAGACCCAGTACTTC.

This clonotype showed up many times. This sequence joins TRBV18 and TRBJ2-1; TRBD2 agrees at 13 bases. The V segment lost 6 bases and the J segment 0 bases; nucleotides outside the gene matches: 8. This CDR3 has 18 residues. Germline V lookup: CDR1 KGHSH, CDR2 LQKENI. CDR3 nucleotide sequence: TGTGCCAGCTCTCTAACCCGGACTAGCGGGAGCTCCTACAATGAGCAGTTCTTC. This encodes CASSLTRTSGSSYNEQFF.

In its sample, this clonotype was seen many times. The J gene is TRBJ2-1, the V gene TRBV7-3; possibly TRBD2 for D (6 bases). V lost 2 bases and J 3 bases, leaving 20 bases between the germline ends. Germline V lookup: CDR1 SGHTA, CDR2 FQGTGA. The CDR3 totals 18 residues. The CDR3 region is CASSLGFLLGGVYNEQFF. The CDR3 DNA follows: TGTGCCAGCAGCTTAGGGTTTCTCTTGGGGGGAGTCTACAATGAGCAGTTCTTC. The variable domain in full, completed from reference TRBV7-3 and TRBJ2-1, reads GAGVSQTPSNKVTEKGKYVELRCDPISGHTALYWYRQSLGQGPEFLIYFQGTGAADDSGLPNDRFFAVRPEGSVSTLKIQRTERGDSAVYLCASSLGFLLGGVYNEQFFGPGTRLTVL.

Ten or more counts support this clonotype. V gene TRBV7-2 combines with J gene TRBJ2-3; D uncertain. The germline V gene encodes CDR1 SGHTA and CDR2 FQGNSA. The V gene lost 5 bases and the J gene lost 3 bases, with 6 bases spanning the gap. The CDR3 extends over 12 amino acids. The CDR3 DNA sequence: TGTGCCAGCAGCCCTGATACAGATACGCAGTATTTT. The encoded protein is CASSPDTDTQYF.

This clonotype was seen many times. V is TRBV7-3 and J is TRBJ2-3, with 8 bases that match TRBD2. Per germline, CDR1 SGHTA and CDR2 FQGTGA. There are 15 residues in the CDR3. The ends lost 4 bases at V and 2 bases at J; junction bases unmatched: 5. The CDR3 loop reads CASSSTSGYTDTQYF. The CDR3 DNA reads TGTGCCAGCAGCTCCACTAGCGGTTACACAGATACGCAGTATTTT.

This clonotype showed up many times. V usage is TRBV28 and J usage is TRBJ2-2, with 7 bases lining up with TRBD2. The CDR3 spans 15 residues. The V and J ends lost 7 bases and 5 bases, in that order; junction bases with no gene match: 10. Germline lookup yields CDR1 MDHEN and CDR2 SYDVKM. The CDR3 sequence: CASKTRDYTTGELFF. The CDR3 DNA reads TGTGCCAGCAAGACCCGGGACTATACTACCGGGGAGCTGTTTTTT.

This clonotype was found many times. The V and J genes are TRBV7-9 and TRBJ2-1, with D perhaps matching TRBD2 (6 bases). Between the trimmed V and J ends, which lost 5 bases and 5 bases, there was a span of 13 bases. Germline CDR1 reads SEHNR; CDR2 reads FQNEAQ (reference sequence). This CDR3 contains 14 residues. CDR3 amino acids: CASSPRGGNNEQFF. DNA for the CDR3: TGTGCCAGCAGCCCTCGGGGAGGAAACAATGAGCAGTTCTTC. The full variable domain, with the rest looked up from reference TRBV7-9 and TRBJ2-1, is DTGVSQNPRHKITKRGQNVTFRCDPISEHNRLYWYRQTLGQGPEFLTYFQNEAQLEKSRLLSDRFSAERPKGSFSTLEIQRTEQGDSAMYLCASSPRGGNNEQFFGPGTRLTVL.

In its sample, this clonotype was seen many times. The CDR3 is CASSLVRYPTYNEQFF. The CDR3 nucleotides are TGTGCCAGCAGCTTGGTTAGGTATCCTACCTACAATGAGCAGTTCTTC. V gene TRBV5-6 combines with J gene TRBJ2-1; D unresolved. Germline V gene lookup returns CDR1 SGHDT and CDR2 YYEEEE. The CDR3 extends over 16 amino acids. V was clipped by 0 bases and J by 2 bases, with 12 bases between them.

This clonotype was observed many times. The chain has TRBV12-3 or TRBV12-4 and TRBJ2-2; D is uncertain. The CDR3 is 15 amino acids. Between the trimmed V and J ends, which lost 2 bases and 2 bases, there was a span of 9 bases. CDR3 loop: CASSLSAGNTGELFF. The CDR3 bases are TGTGCCAGCAGTTTATCAGCAGGCAACACCGGGGAGCTGTTTTTT.

This clonotype was counted at least ten times. The chain is built from TRBV12-3 or TRBV12-4 and TRBJ2-7; 7 nucleotides match TRBD1. V lost 2 bases, J lost 5 bases, and 3 bases stayed unmatched. CDR3 length: 13 amino acids. CDR3: CASSLNRGHEQYF. The CDR3 nucleotides are TGTGCCAGCAGTTTAAACAGGGGTCACGAGCAGTACTTC.

This clonotype was detected ten times or more. This chain joins TRBV6-2 or TRBV6-3 and TRBJ2-7, with 7 bases aligning to TRBD2. This CDR3 comprises 14 residues. Germline loops: CDR1 MNHEY, CDR2 SVGEGT. V lost 6 bases, J lost 6 bases, and 11 bases stayed unmatched. The CDR3 DNA reads TGTGCCAGCAGCCTGGGACTACCTCCGGGCGAGCAGTACTTC. Protein sequence: CASSLGLPPGEQYF.